These 32 T cell receptor beta chains share one sample of origin, sequenced in a study of cytomegalovirus exposure and HLA in healthy donors. Primers: 60 Vbeta forward and 13 Jbeta reverse. Clones were read by immunoSEQ multiplex PCR, and TCRdb kept only the in-frame ones, dropping some. The table includes 95,000 to 150,000 clones, around three quarters detected once. The specimen was PBMCs. These TCRs come from a human donor in good health.

V and J are TRBV19 and TRBJ2-7; the match to TRBD2 covers 13 bases. Germline V gives CDR1 LNHDA, CDR2 SQIVND (reference sequence). The CDR3 loop spans 15 amino acids. The J segment lost 5 bases and the V segment lost 7 bases, leaving 8 bases of the junction unmatched. The CDR3 spells CASTRTSGSADEQYF. Written as DNA, the CDR3 is TGTGCCAGTACCCGGACTAGCGGGAGTGCAGACGAGCAGTACTTC.

The chain carries TRBV5-1 and TRBJ1-2; 10 bases are shared with TRBD1. Germline CDR1 reads SGHRS; CDR2 reads YFSETQ. Trimming at V came to 4 bases and at J to 2 bases, leaving 5 bases not matched to a gene. CDR3 length: 15 residues. The CDR3 bases are TGCGCCAGCAGCGTTACGGGACAGGGGAACTATGGCTACACCTTC. It codes for CASSVTGQGNYGYTF.

V and J are TRBV2 and TRBJ2-5, with TRBD1 identical over 8 bases. The end of the DNA aligns better with TRBJ2-7, so the J call may be wrong. The CDR3 covers 16 residues. Germline lookup yields CDR1 SNHLY and CDR2 FYNNEI. CDR3 bases: TGTGCCAGCAGTGAAGTCAGGGGGGACAGGTTCAACGAGCAGTACTTC. Its protein is CASSEVRGDRFNEQYF.

The chain combines TRBV5-5 with TRBJ2-7; possible D gene TRBD2, 5 bases. The V gene's germline CDR1 is SGHKS and CDR2 YYEKEE (reference sequence). The V end lost 5 bases, the J end lost 3 bases, and 12 bases lay between the germline ends. The CDR3 contains 13 residues. In DNA form, the CDR3 reads TGTGCCAGCAGTCTGAGCGGCCACTACGAGCAGTACTTC. This encodes CASSLSGHYEQYF.

The rearrangement links TRBV13 to TRBJ2-7; 8 nucleotides line up with TRBD1. CDR3 length equals 15 residues. J was trimmed by 2 bases and V by 5 bases; bases with no gene match: 8. The germline V gene encodes CDR1 PRHDT and CDR2 FYEKMQ (reference sequence). CDR3 region: CASSRRQGLAYEQYF. The CDR3 DNA is TGTGCCAGCAGCCGAAGACAGGGGCTTGCCTACGAGCAGTACTTC.

This sequence joins TRBV6-6 and TRBJ1-5; a possible D gene is TRBD1 (5 bases). The CDR3 is 13 amino acids. Germline CDR1 and CDR2: MNHNY and SVGAGI (reference sequence). The ends were cut back, 7 bases at V and 1 base at J, with 8 bases in the middle. The CDR3 sequence: CASIKGSNQPQHF. CDR3 nucleotides: TGTGCCAGCATCAAGGGGAGCAATCAGCCCCAGCATTTT.

V gene TRBV19 combines with J gene TRBJ2-7; 9 bases match TRBD2. V lost 2 bases and J lost 3; bases outside the gene matches: 5. Germline CDR1 LNHDA, CDR2 SQIVND (reference sequence). This CDR3 is built from 15 residues. CDR3 bases: TGTGCCAGTAGTATATTCGGAGCGGGAGGCTACGAGCAGTACTTC. This translates into CASSIFGAGGYEQYF. The full variable domain, completed using reference TRBV19 and TRBJ2-7, is DGGITQSPKYLFRKEGQNVTLSCEQNLNHDAMYWYRQDPGQGLRLIYYSQIVNDFQKGDIAEGYSVSREKKESFPLTVTSAQKNPTAFYLCASSIFGAGGYEQYFGPGTRLTVT.

V usage is TRBV5-5 and J usage is TRBJ1-5; possibly TRBD1 for D (5 bases). Germline V gives CDR1 SGHKS, CDR2 YYEKEE (reference sequence). Trimming took 1 base from V and 0 from J, leaving 14 bases between them. The CDR3 contains 17 residues. The CDR3 is CASSLFPAGHSNQPQHF. CDR3 DNA sequence: TGTGCCAGCAGCTTGTTTCCGGCAGGGCATAGCAATCAGCCCCAGCATTTT.

The chain carries TRBV28 and TRBJ1-2, with 8 bases fitting TRBD1. V was pared by 3 bases and J by 2 bases, with 14 bases of the junction left unmatched. This CDR3 is built from 18 residues. Germline loops: CDR1 MDHEN, CDR2 SYDVKM. This chain's CDR3 is CASSFRSPPDRVNYGYTF. CDR3 in DNA: TGTGCCAGCAGTTTCCGATCACCCCCGGACAGGGTAAACTATGGCTACACCTTC.

V gene TRBV2 combines with J gene TRBJ1-1; D perhaps matches TRBD1 (5 bases). In germline, CDR1 is SNHLY, CDR2 FYNNEI. The V end lost 2 bases, the J end lost 13 bases, and 17 bases lay between the germline ends. The CDR3 consists of 13 residues. The CDR3 loop is CASSERGTGMGFF. In DNA form, the CDR3 reads TGTGCCAGCAGTGAACGGGGGACGGGTATGGGTTTCTTT. Full variable domain (remainder filled in from reference TRBV2 and TRBJ1-1): EPEVTQTPSHQVTQMGQEVILRCVPISNHLYFYWYRQILGQKVEFLVSFYNNEISEKSEIFDDQFSVERPDGSNFTLKIRSTKLEDSAMYFCASSERGTGMGFFGQGTRLTVV.

The rearrangement uses TRBV7-2 and TRBJ2-2, with 11 bases lining up with TRBD2. Germline V gene lookup returns CDR1 SGHTA and CDR2 FQGNSA. After removal of 5 bases from V and 2 bases from J, the junction contained 13 bases not matched to a gene. The CDR3 extends over 19 amino acids. The CDR3 region is CASSSPSSGRRANTGELFF. CDR3 sequence (DNA): TGTGCCAGCAGCAGCCCCTCTAGCGGGAGGCGGGCTAACACCGGGGAGCTGTTTTTT. Full variable domain (rest looked up from reference TRBV7-2 and TRBJ2-2): GAGVSQSPSNKVTEKGKDVELRCDPISGHTALYWYRQSLGQGLEFLIYFQGNSAPDKSGLPSDRFSAERTGGSVSTLTIQRTQQEDSAVYLCASSSPSSGRRANTGELFFGEGSRLTVL.

The chain has TRBV6-4 and TRBJ2-2, with D perhaps TRBD1 (5 bases). From germline, CDR1 is MRHNA and CDR2 SNTAGT. The CDR3 is made up of 14 amino acids. V lost 1 base and J lost 6, with 9 bases in between. CDR3 coding DNA: TGTGCCAGCAGTGACTTCTCAGGGTCCGGGGAGCTGTTTTTT. Translation: CASSDFSGSGELFF.

J is TRBJ1-4 and V is TRBV28; TRBD1 is a possible D gene (5 bases). The length of the CDR3 is 14 residues. Germline values: CDR1 MDHEN, CDR2 SYDVKM. The V end lost 4 bases, the J end lost 8 bases, and 14 bases lay between the germline ends. CDR3 DNA: TGTGCCAGCAGTTCGCCCCAGGGTAGCGAAAAACTGTTTTTT. Encoded protein: CASSSPQGSEKLFF.

The J gene is TRBJ2-1, the V gene TRBV9, with 7 bases identical to TRBD2. From germline, CDR1 is SGDLS and CDR2 YYNGEE. With V trimmed by 0 bases and J by 7 bases, 13 bases remained unmatched. The CDR3 totals 17 residues. This CDR3 is CASSVAPLEAGGNEQFF. DNA of the CDR3: TGTGCCAGCAGCGTAGCCCCCCTAGAAGCCGGGGGGAATGAGCAGTTCTTC.

This sequence joins TRBV6-5 and TRBJ2-7; D remains ambiguous. There are 11 residues in the CDR3. The germline V gene has CDR1 MNHEY and CDR2 SVGAGI. The V and J ends lost 8 bases and 12 bases respectively, with 17 bases between them. The CDR3 DNA sequence: TGTGCCAGCCGCTCTGGATCTCGGGTGTACTTC. This gives the protein CASRSGSRVYF.

CDR3 nucleotides: TGTGCCAGCAAAAGCGGGGAACCATACAATGAGCAGTTCTTC. Translating gives CASKSGEPYNEQFF. The J gene is TRBJ2-1, the V gene TRBV2; 7 nucleotides align to TRBD2. The J segment lost 4 bases and the V segment lost 7 bases, leaving 7 bases of the junction unmatched. The V gene's germline CDR1 is SNHLY and CDR2 FYNNEI. The CDR3 consists of 14 residues.

In its sample, this clone was seen once. This chain connects TRBV5-1 to TRBJ1-2, with D perhaps matching TRBD1 (5 bases). The V gene's germline CDR1 is SGHRS and CDR2 YFSETQ. This CDR3 region has 12 residues. V shed 3 bases and J shed 2 bases, with 5 bases lying between them. CDR3 amino acids: CASSSGNYGYTF. Here the CDR3 DNA reads TGCGCCAGCAGCTCAGGGAACTATGGCTACACCTTC.

The V call is TRBV5-1, the J call TRBJ2-2; D call uncertain. V gave up 4 bases and J gave up 4 bases, with 17 bases separating them. In germline, CDR1 is SGHRS, CDR2 YFSETQ. This CDR3 contains 16 residues. The CDR3 bases are TGCGCCAGCAGCCTGTTAGTCGCCTCGGGCACCGGGGAGCTGTTTTTT. Amino acid sequence: CASSLLVASGTGELFF.

This clone was counted between two and nine times. The chain uses TRBV28 and TRBJ2-1; 10 bases align to TRBD2. The CDR3 loop spans 15 amino acids. Losses at the gene ends were 10 bases for V and 8 bases for J; bases not matched to a gene: 14. The germline CDR1 and CDR2 sequences are MDHEN and SYDVKM. Here the CDR3 DNA reads TGTGCCACCGACCCGAGCGGGAGGGCCATGTATGAGCAGTTCTTC. Translating it yields CATDPSGRAMYEQFF.

The chain joins TRBV10-3 to TRBJ2-7; no clear D. Trimming removed 4 bases at V and 6 bases at J, with 19 bases between. Germline CDR1 is ENHRY and CDR2 is SYGVKD. The CDR3 loop spans 15 amino acids. The DNA of the CDR3 is TGTGCCATCAGTGCCACCGACATGGAAAACTCCGAGCAGTACTTC. Translation: CAISATDMENSEQYF.

The chain uses TRBV5-6 and TRBJ2-1, with 7 bases lining up with TRBD2. The germline gives CDR1 SGHDT, CDR2 YYEEEE. This CDR3 has 15 amino acids. The trim removed 3 bases at V and 9 bases at J, leaving 12 bases unmatched. In DNA, the CDR3 is TGTGCCAGCAGCTCAAGACTAGCTGGCTTCGGTGAGCAGTTCTTC. It yields the protein CASSSRLAGFGEQFF. Full variable domain (remainder filled in from reference TRBV5-6 and TRBJ2-1): DAGVTQSPTHLIKTRGQQVTLRCSPKSGHDTVSWYQQALGQGPQFIFQYYEEEERQRGNFPDRFSGHQFPNYSSELNVNALLLGDSALYLCASSSRLAGFGEQFFGPGTRLTVL.

This sequence joins TRBV5-6 and TRBJ2-5, with D possibly TRBD1 on 6 matching bases. The last part of the DNA fits TRBJ2-7 better; the J call may be wrong. This CDR3 has 15 residues. Germline V gene data show CDR1 as SGHDT and CDR2 as YYEEEE. The CDR3, as DNA: TGTGCCAGCAGCTTACAGGGCATGATCCTCTACGAGCAGTACTTC. Translated: CASSLQGMILYEQYF.

V is TRBV27 and J is TRBJ1-1, with D tentatively TRBD1 (6 bases). The V end was cut by 3 bases, the J end by 4 bases, with 9 bases between. Germline V CDR1 and CDR2: MNHEY, SMNVEV (reference sequence). The CDR3 extends over 13 amino acids. The CDR3 reads CASSFRGSTEAFF. CDR3 nucleotide sequence: TGTGCCAGCAGTTTTAGGGGGTCCACTGAAGCTTTCTTT.

The chain joins TRBV6-5 to TRBJ2-2; D is possibly TRBD2 (6 bases). Between the trimmed V and J ends, which lost 2 bases and 5 bases, there was a span of 15 bases. Per the germline V gene, CDR1 is MNHEY and CDR2 is SVGAGI. This CDR3 has 16 amino acids. The CDR3 nucleotides are TGTGCCAGCAGTTACGCCCGGGACTTACTGACCGGGGAGCTGTTTTTT. Encoded protein: CASSYARDLLTGELFF.

The chain carries TRBV5-1 and TRBJ2-1; TRBD1 matches 8 bases. The trim removed 1 base at V and 6 bases at J, leaving 9 bases unmatched. Germline V gives CDR1 SGHRS, CDR2 YFSETQ. This CDR3 spans 16 amino acids. The CDR3 nucleotides read TGCGCCAGCAGCTTGACTACTGGACAGGGTATCAATGAGCAGTTCTTC. This sequence encodes CASSLTTGQGINEQFF.

The V call is TRBV4-1, the J call TRBJ1-5; 7 nucleotides match TRBD1. Germline V lookup: CDR1 MGHRA, CDR2 YSYEKL. This CDR3 is 16 amino acids long. J gave up 2 bases and V 3 bases, and 7 bases lay outside the gene matches. Here the CDR3 DNA reads TGCGCCAGCAGCCACTTCGACAGGGTGGGCAATCAGCCCCAGCATTTT. Amino acid sequence: CASSHFDRVGNQPQHF.

The chain carries TRBV5-1 and TRBJ2-1; 8 bases are shared with TRBD2. The V and J ends lost 1 base and 0 bases, in that order; junction bases with no gene match: 0. CDR1 SGHRS and CDR2 YFSETQ come from the germline V gene. There are 15 residues in the CDR3. CDR3 in amino acids: CASSLSGSSYNEQFF. CDR3 DNA sequence: TGCGCCAGCAGCTTGAGCGGGAGCTCCTACAATGAGCAGTTCTTC.

V is TRBV12-2 and J is TRBJ2-4; TRBD2, the table's D call, was not compared with the DNA. TRBV12-2 is designated a pseudogene. The CDR3 has 17 amino acids. The CDR3 nucleotides read TGTGCAAGTCGCTTGCCTCGGGGTAATCGGTCCAAAAACATTCAGTACTTC. Translating gives CASRLPRGNRSKNIQYF.

A remark on this clone: A read error may produce the germline difference seen at one junction end. This chain uses TRBV2 with TRBJ2-6; the D gene is possibly TRBD1 (5 bases). This CDR3 is 15 amino acids long. Germline loops: CDR1 SNHLY, CDR2 FYNNEI. DNA for the CDR3: TGTGCCAGCAACCGAGACAGCTCTGGGGCCAACGGCCTGACTTTC. It yields the protein CASNRDSSGANGLTF.

The V call is TRBV7-2, the J call TRBJ1-1; possible D gene TRBD1, 5 bases. V was clipped by 11 bases and J by 1 base, with 17 bases between them. This CDR3 is built from 14 residues. Germline V lookup: CDR1 SGHTA, CDR2 FQGNSA. CDR3 DNA: TGTGCCTCAAGCTTACCGACAGAGAACACTGAAGCTTTCTTT. Amino acid sequence: CASSLPTENTEAFF.

The chain carries TRBV27 and TRBJ1-4; no reliable D call. The CDR3 consists of 12 residues. Germline V gives CDR1 MNHEY, CDR2 SMNVEV (reference sequence). The ends were cut back, 6 bases at V and 7 bases at J, with 9 bases in the middle. CDR3 region: CASRQMSEKLFF. CDR3 bases: TGTGCCAGCAGGCAAATGAGTGAAAAACTGTTTTTT.

This clone showed up just once. The V and J genes are TRBV6-4 and TRBJ1-2; D is possibly TRBD1 (6 bases). CDR3 size: 10 residues. CDR1 MRHNA and CDR2 SNTAGT come from the germline V gene. This chain's CDR3 is CGPRGYGYTF. The CDR3 coding sequence is TGTGGGCCCAGGGGCTATGGCTACACCTTC.